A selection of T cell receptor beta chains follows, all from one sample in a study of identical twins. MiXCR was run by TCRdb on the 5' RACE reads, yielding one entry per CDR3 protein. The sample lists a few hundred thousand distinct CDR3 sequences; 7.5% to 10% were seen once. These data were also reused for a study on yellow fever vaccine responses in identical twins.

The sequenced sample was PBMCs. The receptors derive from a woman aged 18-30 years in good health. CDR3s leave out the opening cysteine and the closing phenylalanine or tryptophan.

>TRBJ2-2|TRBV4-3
ASSQEGLPTGELF
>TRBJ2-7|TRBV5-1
ASSSGSLAYEQY
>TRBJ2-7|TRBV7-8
ASSNTRDQNYEQY
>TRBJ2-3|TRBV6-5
ASSYPGTGSTDTQY
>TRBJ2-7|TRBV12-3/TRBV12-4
ASSRRQGSSYEQY
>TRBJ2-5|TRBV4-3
ASSQPGKRETQY
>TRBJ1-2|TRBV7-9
ASSHFGQNHGYT
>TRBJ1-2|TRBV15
ATGSAGGLNGYT
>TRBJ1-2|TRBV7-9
ASSSLDGYYGYT
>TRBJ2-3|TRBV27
ASSRLASLTDTQY
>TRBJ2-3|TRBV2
ASTIAGGTDTQY
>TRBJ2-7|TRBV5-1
ASSLQTGGTYEQY